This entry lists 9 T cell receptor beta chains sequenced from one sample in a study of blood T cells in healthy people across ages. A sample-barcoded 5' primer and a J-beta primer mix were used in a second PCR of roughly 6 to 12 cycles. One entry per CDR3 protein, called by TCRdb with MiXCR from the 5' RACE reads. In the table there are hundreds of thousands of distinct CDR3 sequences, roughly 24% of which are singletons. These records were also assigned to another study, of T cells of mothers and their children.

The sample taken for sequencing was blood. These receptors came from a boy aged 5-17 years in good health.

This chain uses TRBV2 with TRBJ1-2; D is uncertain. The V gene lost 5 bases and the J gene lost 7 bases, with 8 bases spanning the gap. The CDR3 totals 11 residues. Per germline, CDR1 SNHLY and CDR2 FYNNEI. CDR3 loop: CASSSPVGYTF. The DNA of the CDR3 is TGTGCCAGCAGTTCTCCGGTTGGCTACACCTTC.

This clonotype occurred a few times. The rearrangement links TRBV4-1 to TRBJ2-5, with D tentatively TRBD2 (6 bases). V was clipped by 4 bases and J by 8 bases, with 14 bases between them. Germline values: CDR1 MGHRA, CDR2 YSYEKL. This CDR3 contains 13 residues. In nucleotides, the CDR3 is TGCGCCAGCAGCCCCACGGGGGTGAAAACCCAGTACTTC. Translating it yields CASSPTGVKTQYF.

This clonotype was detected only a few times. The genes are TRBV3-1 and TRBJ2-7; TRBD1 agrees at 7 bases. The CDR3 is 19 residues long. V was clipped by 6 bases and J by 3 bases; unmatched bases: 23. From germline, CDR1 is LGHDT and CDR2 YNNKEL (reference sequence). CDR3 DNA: TGTGCCAGCAGTCCAAGGCCCCAAGGACAGGCCATCGGGTACTACGAGCAGTACTTC. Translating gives CASSPRPQGQAIGYYEQYF.

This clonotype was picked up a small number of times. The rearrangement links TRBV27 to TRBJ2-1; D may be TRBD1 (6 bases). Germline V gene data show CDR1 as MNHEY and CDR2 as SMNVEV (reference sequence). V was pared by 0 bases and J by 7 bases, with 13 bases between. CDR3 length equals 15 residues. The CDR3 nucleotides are TGTGCCAGCAGTTTATCGGTCCAGGGGAAGAATGAGCAGTTCTTC. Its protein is CASSLSVQGKNEQFF.

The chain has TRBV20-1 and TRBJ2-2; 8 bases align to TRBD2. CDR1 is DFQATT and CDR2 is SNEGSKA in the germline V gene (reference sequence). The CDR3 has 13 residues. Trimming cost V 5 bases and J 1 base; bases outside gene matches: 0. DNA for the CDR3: TGCAGTGCTCTAGCGGGGAACACCGGGGAGCTGTTTTTT. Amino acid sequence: CSALAGNTGELFF.

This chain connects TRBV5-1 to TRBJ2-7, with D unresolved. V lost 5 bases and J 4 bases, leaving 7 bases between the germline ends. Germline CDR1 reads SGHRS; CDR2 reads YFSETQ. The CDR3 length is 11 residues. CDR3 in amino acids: CASRTQYEQYF. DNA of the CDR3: TGCGCCAGCAGGACCCAGTACGAGCAGTACTTC.

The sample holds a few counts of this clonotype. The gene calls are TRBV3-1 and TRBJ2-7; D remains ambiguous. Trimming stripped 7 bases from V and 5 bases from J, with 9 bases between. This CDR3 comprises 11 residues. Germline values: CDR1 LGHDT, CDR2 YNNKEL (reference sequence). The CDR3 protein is CASKKNDEQYF. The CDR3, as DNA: TGTGCCAGCAAAAAGAACGACGAGCAGTACTTC.

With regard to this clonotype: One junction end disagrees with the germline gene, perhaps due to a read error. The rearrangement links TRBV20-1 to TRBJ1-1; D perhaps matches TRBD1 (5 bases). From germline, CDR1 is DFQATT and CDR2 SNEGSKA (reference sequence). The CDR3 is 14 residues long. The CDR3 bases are TGCAGTGCGGCGAGGGGACTCATGAACACTGAAGCCTTCTTT. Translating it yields CSAARGLMNTEAFF.

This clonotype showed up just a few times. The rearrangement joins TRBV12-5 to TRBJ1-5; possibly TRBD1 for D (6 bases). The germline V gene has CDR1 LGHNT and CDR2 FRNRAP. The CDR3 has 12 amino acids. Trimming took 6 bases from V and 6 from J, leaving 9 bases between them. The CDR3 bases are TGTGCTAGTGGCTCGGACAGTCAGCCCCAGCATTTT. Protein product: CASGSDSQPQHF.